The 8 T cell receptor beta chains presented below share a single source sample, sequenced in a study of blood T cells in healthy people across ages. It was with a sample-barcoded 5' primer and a J-beta primer mix that a second PCR of roughly 7 to 12 cycles was run. TCRdb recomputed calls from the 5' RACE reads with MiXCR, one row per CDR3 protein. The sample shows over 1,500,000 distinct CDR3 sequences, just under 50% of them seen only once. Sequenced material: blood. The receptors stem from a woman aged 40 to 50 in good health.

The rearrangement uses TRBV20-1 and TRBJ1-4; TRBD1 matches 10 bases. CDR1 and CDR2 (germline): DFQATT, SNEGSKA (reference sequence). CDR3 length: 17 amino acids. Trimming cost V 3 bases and J 4 bases; bases outside gene matches: 11. The CDR3 nucleotides read TGCAGTGCTAGGGAACCGGGACAGGGGCTGTTTAATGAAAAACTGTTTTTT. It yields the protein CSAREPGQGLFNEKLFF.

The V call is TRBV6-6, the J call TRBJ1-4, with D possibly being TRBD1 (5 bases). From germline, CDR1 is MNHNY and CDR2 SVGAGI (reference sequence). V shed 7 bases and J shed 0 bases, with 12 bases lying between them. This CDR3 has 15 residues. The CDR3 region is CASTGALATNEKLFF. CDR3 bases: TGTGCCAGCACCGGGGCTCTCGCAACTAATGAAAAACTGTTTTTT.

The V call is TRBV6-5, the J call TRBJ1-5; 7 nucleotides line up with TRBD1. The CDR3 runs to 14 residues. CDR1 MNHEY and CDR2 SVGAGI come from the germline V gene. Trimming removed 8 bases from V and 0 bases from J; junction bases left unmatched: 4. The CDR3 reads CASGHRGSNQPQHF. The DNA of the CDR3 is TGTGCCAGCGGACACAGGGGTAGCAATCAGCCCCAGCATTTT.

CDR3 DNA: TGTGCCAGCAGTGGTTGGACAGCGTACGAGCAGTACTTC. It codes for CASSGWTAYEQYF. The chain employs TRBV6-1 and TRBJ2-7, with D tentatively TRBD1 (6 bases). Between the trimmed V and J ends, which lost 4 bases and 4 bases, there was a span of 11 bases. CDR1 is MNHNS and CDR2 is SASEGT in the germline V gene. The CDR3 length is 13 residues.

The V gene is TRBV27, the J gene TRBJ2-5, with TRBD1 identical over 7 bases. CDR1 and CDR2 from the germline V gene are MNHEY and SMNVEV (reference sequence). The CDR3 has 17 residues. Trimming removed 7 bases from V and 1 base from J; junction bases left unmatched: 15. The DNA for the CDR3 is TGTGCCAGCACCGAACGTCGGCCGACAGGGTTCCAAGAGACCCAGTACTTC. This translates into CASTERRPTGFQETQYF.

The sample holds a few counts of this clonotype. The rearrangement links TRBV12-3 or TRBV12-4 to TRBJ2-7; TRBD1 matches 10 bases. The CDR3 is made up of 14 amino acids. Trimming at V came to 6 bases and at J to 3 bases, leaving 5 bases not matched to a gene. The CDR3 protein is CASRVGQGGYEQYF. In DNA form, the CDR3 reads TGTGCCAGCAGAGTCGGACAGGGGGGCTACGAGCAGTACTTC.

Remarks on this clonotype: One end of the junction varies from germline; a read error may be responsible. V is TRBV5-1 and J is TRBJ2-7; D is perhaps TRBD1 or TRBD2 (5 bases each). This CDR3 is built from 16 residues. Germline CDR1 is SGHRS and CDR2 is YFSETQ. The CDR3 DNA reads TGCGCTAGCAGCTCAGTAGCCGGGACGGCTAACTACGAGCAGTACTTC. Its protein product is CASSSVAGTANYEQYF. The complete variable domain, with remaining parts taken from reference TRBV5-1 and TRBJ2-7, reads KAGVTQTPRYLIKTRGQQVTLSCSPISGHRSVSWYQQTPGQGLQFLFEYFSETQRNKGNFPGRFSGRQFSNSRSEMNVSTLELGDSALYLCASSSVAGTANYEQYFGPGTRLTVT.

This clonotype came up a few times. This chain joins TRBV20-1 and TRBJ2-3; D ambiguous. The CDR3 sequence is 11 residues long. The germline gives CDR1 DFQATT, CDR2 SNEGSKA (reference sequence). V dropped 6 bases and J dropped 8 bases, with 12 bases sitting between them. As DNA, the CDR3 is TGCAGTGCCCGTAGTCGCGGTACGCAGTATTTT. This encodes CSARSRGTQYF.